This paragraph reports one T cell receptor beta chain. Its antigen is as yet unknown. The data are from a study of regulatory T cells in long-lasting Graves disease. Study-wide results and caveats: Persistent Graves' patients showed less TCR diversity than newly diagnosed ones. Persistent disease preferred TRBV28, TRBJ1-2 and TRBJ2-5; new disease, TRBV20-1 and TRBJ2-1.

Trimming cost V 3 bases and J 2 bases; bases outside gene matches: 11. Germline V gene lookup returns CDR1 DFQATT and CDR2 SNEGSKA (reference sequence). The CDR3 length is 18 residues. The time point was: newly diagnosed GD, antithyroid drugs for less than 3 months. PBMCs provided the RNA from which the TCR library was made. Patients all came to the study from an endocrinology department in Xi'an, China. Combining iRepertoire HTBI primers with Arm-PCR of CDR3 regions, the authors built TCR beta libraries. TCRdb recomputed calls from the multiplex PCR reads with MiXCR, one row per CDR3 protein. The sample yields 550,000 to 700,000 distinct CDR3 sequences, about 16% seen once. These same records also appear under a second study, on T cells in Graves' hyperthyroidism and ophthalmopathy. Turning to that study: A set of HTBI primers served as the primers for a first-round RT-PCR of the TCR CDR3.

This TCR came from a man between 18 and 35 years old with Graves disease. The V gene is TRBV20-1, the J gene TRBJ2-7; 15 nucleotides align to TRBD2. Specimen: peripheral blood mononuclear cells (PBMCs), collected at new diagnosis, from a patient treated with antithyroid drugs. The CDR3 region is CSASIPGLAGGLAYEQYF. For the CDR3, the DNA is TGCAGTGCTAGTATACCGGGACTAGCGGGAGGCCTTGCCTACGAGCAGTACTTC.